The 14 T cell receptor beta chains below were found in one sample sequenced in a study of blood T cell repertoires in COVID-19. Assay used: immunoSEQ multiplex PCR; TCRdb lists only in-frame clones, some missing. This repertoire shows approximately 200,000 clones, around 82% found once; its top ten account for around 7%. The sequencing input was PBMCs or T cells enriched from blood (not recorded which). Source of these receptors: a woman aged 40 to 49 with acute COVID-19.

This chain connects TRBV7-9 to TRBJ1-2, with TRBD1 matching over 8 bases. Per the germline V gene, CDR1 is SEHNR and CDR2 is FQNEAQ (reference sequence). J gave up 12 bases and V 0 bases, and 6 bases lay outside the gene matches. The CDR3 runs 13 residues. The CDR3 bases are TGTGCCAGCAGCTTAGCAGGGACAGGTTTTCACACCTTC. Its translation is CASSLAGTGFHTF. Using reference TRBV7-9 and TRBJ1-2 for the parts outside the CDR3, the full variable domain is DTGVSQNPRHKITKRGQNVTFRCDPISEHNRLYWYRQTLGQGPEFLTYFQNEAQLEKSRLLSDRFSAERPKGSFSTLEIQRTEQGDSAMYLCASSLAGTGFHTFGSGTRLTVV.

This chain joins TRBV28 and TRBJ1-1; D is unclear. The germline V gene encodes CDR1 MDHEN and CDR2 SYDVKM. This CDR3 is built from 14 residues. V shed 5 bases and J shed 5 bases, with 15 bases lying between them. The CDR3 is CASSTPRPGTEAFF. DNA of the CDR3: TGTGCCAGCAGTACACCTAGGCCGGGGACTGAAGCTTTCTTT.

The V gene is TRBV12-3 or TRBV12-4, the J gene TRBJ2-2; tentative D call: TRBD1 (6 bases). The V end was cut by 7 bases, the J end by 4 bases, with 10 bases between. This CDR3 region has 13 residues. In nucleotides, the CDR3 is TGTGCCAGCAATACAGGGTTCACCGGGGAGCTGTTTTTT. Translating it yields CASNTGFTGELFF.

This chain connects TRBV3-1 (or the pseudogene TRBV3-2) to TRBJ2-7; 8 bases align to TRBD2. Germline V gives CDR1 LGHDT, CDR2 YNNKEL (reference sequence). J gave up 1 base and V 7 bases, and 6 bases lay outside the gene matches. The CDR3 is made up of 14 amino acids. The CDR3 DNA reads as TGTGCCAGCACCCAGCGGGGGAGTTCCTACGAGCAGTACTTC. It codes for CASTQRGSSYEQYF.

V usage is TRBV30 and J usage is TRBJ2-3; 7 bases are a match to TRBD1. After removal of 5 bases from V and 0 bases from J, the junction contained 8 bases not matched to a gene. There are 15 residues in the CDR3. Germline lookup yields CDR1 GTSNPN and CDR2 SVGIG (reference sequence). In DNA form, the CDR3 reads TGTGCCTGGGTATACAGGGGCCTTAGCACAGATACGCAGTATTTT. It specifies CAWVYRGLSTDTQYF.

The chain carries TRBV27 and TRBJ1-5; no definite D call. Germline V gives CDR1 MNHEY, CDR2 SMNVEV (reference sequence). This CDR3 region has 14 residues. V was pared by 7 bases and J by 0 bases, with 10 bases between. CDR3 in DNA: TGTGCCAGCAATAGACTGAATAGCAATCAGCCCCAGCATTTT. It translates to CASNRLNSNQPQHF.

J is TRBJ2-1 and V is TRBV5-1; 10 bases fit TRBD2. This CDR3 spans 15 amino acids. In germline, CDR1 is SGHRS, CDR2 YFSETQ. Germline trimming cut 3 bases from V and 2 bases from J; bases unmatched to any gene: 2. DNA of the CDR3: TGCGCCAGCAGCTGGAGCGGGGGGGCCTACAATGAGCAGTTCTTC. Translation: CASSWSGGAYNEQFF.

V and J are TRBV19 and TRBJ1-5, with unresolved D. Germline values: CDR1 LNHDA, CDR2 SQIVND (reference sequence). The CDR3 length is 13 residues. Trimming took off 4 bases at V and 7 bases at J, with 11 bases between the two ends. Here the CDR3 DNA reads TGTGCCAGTAGTAAATACACGGAGCAGCCCCAGCATTTT. It codes for CASSKYTEQPQHF.

The rearrangement uses TRBV28 and TRBJ2-1, with TRBD1 as a possible D gene (5 bases). The CDR3 is 13 amino acids. Germline values: CDR1 MDHEN, CDR2 SYDVKM. V was pared by 7 bases and J by 8 bases, with 15 bases between. CDR3 protein: CASKPPRVHEQFF. In DNA, the CDR3 is TGTGCCAGCAAACCCCCCAGGGTTCATGAGCAGTTCTTC.

CDR3 sequence: CASSPILRASGAYEQYF. The CDR3 DNA follows: TGTGCCAGCAGTCCGATCCTGCGGGCTAGCGGGGCCTACGAGCAGTACTTC. This chain links TRBV28 with TRBJ2-7, with 9 bases that match TRBD2. This CDR3 contains 17 residues. Germline V lookup: CDR1 MDHEN, CDR2 SYDVKM. J gave up 2 bases and V 5 bases, and 13 bases lay outside the gene matches.

The genes are TRBV6-5 and TRBJ2-5, with 8 positions matching TRBD1. Germline V gives CDR1 MNHEY, CDR2 SVGAGI. The CDR3 length is 14 residues. The V segment lost 5 bases and the J segment 0 bases; nucleotides outside the gene matches: 2. The DNA for the CDR3 is TGTGCCAGCAGTAGACAGGGGTACCAAGAGACCCAGTACTTC. It encodes CASSRQGYQETQYF.

The chain links TRBV12-3 or TRBV12-4 to TRBJ2-7; TRBD1 aligns across 7 bases. The CDR3 consists of 13 residues. Trimming removed 3 bases from V and 3 bases from J; junction bases left unmatched: 2. CDR3 sequence reads: CASSLGQFYEQYF. CDR3 sequence (DNA): TGTGCCAGCAGTTTGGGACAGTTCTACGAGCAGTACTTC.

The V and J genes are TRBV18 and TRBJ1-1, with a tentative D call TRBD1 (5 bases). V was shortened by 0 bases and J by 4 bases, with 12 bases between the two germline ends. Looked up from germline, CDR1 is KGHSH and CDR2 is LQKENI. This CDR3 is built from 15 residues. CDR3 in DNA: TGTGCCAGCTCACCACCATTCAGGGCCGGCACTGAAGCTTTCTTT. Translation: CASSPPFRAGTEAFF.

The chain carries TRBV19 and TRBJ1-1, with 7 bases matching TRBD1. V dropped 7 bases and J dropped 3; count of bases not matched to a gene: 5. Germline CDR1 LNHDA, CDR2 SQIVND (reference sequence). The CDR3 covers 13 residues. The CDR3, as DNA: TGTGCCAGTACCGACAGGGTTTACACTGAAGCTTTCTTT. Protein product: CASTDRVYTEAFF.